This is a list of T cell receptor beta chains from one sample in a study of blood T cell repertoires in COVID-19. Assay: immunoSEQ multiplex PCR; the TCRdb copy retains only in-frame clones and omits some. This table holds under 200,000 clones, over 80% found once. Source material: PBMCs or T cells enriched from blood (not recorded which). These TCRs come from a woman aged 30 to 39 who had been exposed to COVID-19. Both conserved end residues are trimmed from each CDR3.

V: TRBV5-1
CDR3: ASGTGGRYTEAF

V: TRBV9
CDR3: ASSVRAGQETQY

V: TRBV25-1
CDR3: ASSEYSTGELF

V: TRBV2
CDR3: ASRDRSAGELF

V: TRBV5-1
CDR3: ASRGHTSSYEQY

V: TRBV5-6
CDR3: ASSLGAGAQTDTQY

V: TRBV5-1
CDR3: ASSFPLATGELF

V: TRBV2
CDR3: ASSEAPSGRYSYNEQF

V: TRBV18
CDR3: ASSPPRQSGDSYNEQF

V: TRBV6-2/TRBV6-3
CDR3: ASSRNLKGAQGSYEQY

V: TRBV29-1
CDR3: SVEPRGSGNTIY

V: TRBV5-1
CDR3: ASSPRDDTNYGYT

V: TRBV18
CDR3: ASSPEVQGAGGYT

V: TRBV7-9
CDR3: ASSLEDRGLGYT

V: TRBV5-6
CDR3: ASSPTDNYGYT

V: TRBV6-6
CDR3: ASSYGTPSTDTQY

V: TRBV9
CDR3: ASSLNRDRVYTEAF

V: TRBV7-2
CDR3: ASSLYRGNEQF

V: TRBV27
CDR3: ASRSQGLGNQPQH

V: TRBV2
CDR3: ASRDRGRGSITPLH

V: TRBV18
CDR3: ASSPGSNQPQH

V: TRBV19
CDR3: ASSHRQSPTNEKLF

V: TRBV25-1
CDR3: ASSEGARGDRDTQY

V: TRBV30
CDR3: AWSPTIGQGGEKLF

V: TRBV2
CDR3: ASGKGLDAGELF

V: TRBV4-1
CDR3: ASSQWTLGSNQPQH

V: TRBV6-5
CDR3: ASSTAGSYGYT

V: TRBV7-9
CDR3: ASSLSPGSDTEAF

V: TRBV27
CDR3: ASSPRLGRQGYSPLH

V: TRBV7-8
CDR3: ASSLAWRGGVTDTQY

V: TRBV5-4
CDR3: ASSFGGAKGGQDAF

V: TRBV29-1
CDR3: SARKPGEAF

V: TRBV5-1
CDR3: ASSLGGRGNTIY

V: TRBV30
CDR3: AWRERDRGNYGYT

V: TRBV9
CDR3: ASSAGTGGNQPQH

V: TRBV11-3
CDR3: ASSLVRGGELF

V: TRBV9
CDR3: ASRSAVEAY

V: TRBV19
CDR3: ASRLPDSHSNYGYT

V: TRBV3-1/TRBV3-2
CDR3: ASSQDLLAENYGYT

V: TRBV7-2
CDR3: ASSFFGGAADTQY

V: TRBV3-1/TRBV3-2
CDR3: ASSLLGVGGYT

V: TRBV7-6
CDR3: ASSLAGADEQY

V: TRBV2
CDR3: ASSAQIYEQY

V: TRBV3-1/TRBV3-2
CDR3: ASSERPSGSTEAF

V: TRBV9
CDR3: ASSDPGQRYGYT

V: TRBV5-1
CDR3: ASSLEGEQY

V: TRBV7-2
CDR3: ASSLILGANTEAF

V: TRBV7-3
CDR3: ASSLHGGRQETQY

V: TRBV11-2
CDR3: ASSAGSGQTQY

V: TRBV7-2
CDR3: ASSLMGRGDTEAF

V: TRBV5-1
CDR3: ASSSLRVSGTDTQY

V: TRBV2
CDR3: ASSFRGHNGYT

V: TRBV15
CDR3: ATSGDFLDNEQF

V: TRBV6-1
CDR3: ASSDLGLLHYGYT